This TCR beta chain comes out of a study of cytomegalovirus exposure and HLA in healthy donors. Study results and limitations: Three chains linked to CMV were shown in vitro to be specific for CMV antigens. Most TCR sequences proved rare, with some public TCRs found in many donors.

The V and J ends lost 4 bases and 10 bases respectively, with 20 bases between them. This CDR3 contains 14 residues. CDR1 is GTSNPN and CDR2 is SVGIG in the germline V gene (reference sequence). To note about this clone: The antigen is unknown.

Using immunoSEQ multiplex PCR, the repertoire was profiled, and TCRdb retains in-frame clones only, with some absent. Found here are fewer than 120,000 clones, approximately 89% of them singletons; the top ten hold around 2%. The receptor comes from a young woman in good health and CMV-seronegative. The chain links TRBV30 to TRBJ2-1, with D perhaps matching TRBD2 (7 bases). Input material: PBMCs. The CDR3 nucleotides read TGTGCCTGGATAGGAGGGAGGGGGTTGGACGAGCAGTTCTTC. This gives the protein CAWIGGRGLDEQFF. The complete variable domain, with remaining parts taken from reference TRBV30 and TRBJ2-1, reads SQTIHQWPATLVQPVGSPLSLECTVEGTSNPNLYWYRQAAGRGLQLLFYSVGIGQISSEVPQNLSASRPQDRQFILSSKKLLLSDSGFYLCAWIGGRGLDEQFFGPGTRLTVL.